Listed below are T cell receptor beta chains from one sample, sequenced in a study of T cell changes during pregnancy in multiple sclerosis. TCRdb's copy holds only in-frame clones and misses some; the assay was immunoSEQ multiplex PCR. This table holds approximately 50,000 clones, nearly 95% found once. Sample: CD4+ T cells from peripheral blood mononuclear cells, taken after pregnancy. These receptors all stem from a female donor in good health, enrolled as a control in a pregnancy study. The CDR3 runs from the conserved cysteine through the conserved F or W. The D gene is left open where the match is weak. Size tells how often a clone was seen (once, few, many) or the class of an expanded clone, and some rows leave it out.

V	J	size	D	DNA	CDR3
TRBV2	TRBJ1-1	.	TRBD1	TGTGCCAGCGCCGGGACAGGGTCTTTAGCTTTCTTT	CASAGTGSLAFF
TRBV5-1	TRBJ1-6	.	.	TGCGCCAGCAGCTTGACAGGGACCTATAATTCACCCCTCCACTTT	CASSLTGTYNSPLHF
TRBV6-5	TRBJ1-2	once	TRBD1	TGTGCCAGCAGTTACTCGGGACAGACCAACTATGGCTACACCTTC	CASSYSGQTNYGYTF
TRBV18	TRBJ1-1	.	.	TGTGCCAGCTCACCGGTAGACGGGACATTTGAAGCTTTCTTT	CASSPVDGTFEAFF
TRBV25-1	TRBJ1-5	.	TRBD1	TGTGCCAGCAGTGAATGGGGAGGACAGGGGAAGGATCAGCCCCAGCATTTT	CASSEWGGQGKDQPQHF
TRBV25-1	TRBJ2-1	.	TRBD2	TGTGCCAGCAGTGATCCCATGACTAGCGGGAGAAGAGAGCAGTTCTTC	CASSDPMTSGRREQFF
TRBV6-1	TRBJ2-7	.	TRBD1	TGTGCCAGCAGACAGGGGCTCGGCGAGCAGTACTTC	CASRQGLGEQYF
TRBV29-1	TRBJ1-1	.	.	TGCAGCGTTGAAGCGTTGGGCAGCCACACTGAAGCTTTCTTT	CSVEALGSHTEAFF
TRBV28	TRBJ2-4	.	TRBD2	TGTGCCAGCAGTGCGACTAGCGGACTAAACATTCAGTACTTC	CASSATSGLNIQYF
TRBV5-4	TRBJ1-2	.	.	TGTGCCAGCAGCTTGGTAGGAGGCAGGGGTGATGGCTACACCTTC	CASSLVGGRGDGYTF
TRBV6-5	TRBJ2-3	once	TRBD1	TGTGCCAGCAGTTACTCGGGACAGGGCTTCACAGATACGCAGTATTTT	CASSYSGQGFTDTQYF
TRBV6-5	TRBJ1-1	.	.	TGTGCCAGCAGACCCGACGGACAGAACACTGAAGCTTTCTTT	CASRPDGQNTEAFF
TRBV2	TRBJ1-5	.	TRBD1	TGTGCCAGCAGTGAAAACAGGGGGCTTAGCAATCAGCCCCAGCATTTT	CASSENRGLSNQPQHF
TRBV27	TRBJ2-1	.	TRBD2	TGTGCCAGCAGTACGTCTAGCGGGGGGGCCGGTGAGCAGTTCTTC	CASSTSSGGAGEQFF
TRBV5-4	TRBJ1-2	.	TRBD1	TGTGCCAGCAGCACCCGGAGAGGGGGCGCCCCGATGGGCTACACCTTC	CASSTRRGGAPMGYTF
TRBV4-1	TRBJ1-5	.	.	TGCGCCAGCAGCCAAGACCTGCTCAGGCCCCAGCATTTT	CASSQDLLRPQHF
TRBV2	TRBJ2-1	.	.	TGTGCCAGCAGTCGGTCAGGGGAAGAAACTCAGTTCTTC	CASSRSGEETQFF
TRBV18	TRBJ1-2	.	.	TGTGCCAGCTCACAAACGGCGGAGGGTGACTATGGCTACACCTTC	CASSQTAEGDYGYTF
TRBV19	TRBJ1-4	once	.	TGTGCCAGTAGCAGCGGGGACACATCGAATGAAAAACTGTTTTTT	CASSSGDTSNEKLFF
TRBV5-1	TRBJ2-1	.	TRBD1	TGCGCCAGCAGCTTGGAGGGACAGGGACCCTACAATGAGCAGTTCTTC	CASSLEGQGPYNEQFF
TRBV27	TRBJ1-1	.	.	TGTGCCAGCAGACAGGGTCGGGTCGGCACTGAAGCTTTCTTT	CASRQGRVGTEAFF
TRBV4-1	TRBJ1-5	.	.	TGCGCCAGCAGCCAAGACTCCGGGGAAGAAGGCAATCAGCCCCAGCATTTT	CASSQDSGEEGNQPQHF
TRBV6-6	TRBJ1-5	.	.	TGTGCCAGCAGCTCGGGGGACCAGCCCCAGCATTTT	CASSSGDQPQHF
TRBV19	TRBJ2-7	once	TRBD1	TGTGCCAGTAGTACACCGGGACAGGGGGACGAGCAGTACTTC	CASSTPGQGDEQYF
TRBV27	TRBJ2-4	.	.	TGTGCCAGCAGTTTCCAGGGGGCCAAAAACATTCAGTACTTC	CASSFQGAKNIQYF
TRBV11-2	TRBJ2-2	.	TRBD2	TGTGCCAGCAGTCCAGGAGGGCTAGCGGGGGTAAACACCGGGGAGCTGTTTTTT	CASSPGGLAGVNTGELFF
TRBV5-1	TRBJ1-1	.	.	TGCGCCAGCAGCTTGGAGTTGACGCGGGGTCACACCACTGAAGCTTTCTTT	CASSLELTRGHTTEAFF
TRBV5-6	TRBJ2-7	.	TRBD2	TGTGCCAGCAGCGAGGGACTATCTCTTTTCGAGCAGTACTTC	CASSEGLSLFEQYF
TRBV6-5	TRBJ2-5	.	TRBD1	TGTGCCAGCAGGCAAGACGGGACAGGGCAAGAGACCCAGTACTTC	CASRQDGTGQETQYF
TRBV30	TRBJ1-1	.	.	TGTGCCTGGAGTCCCCTCGGACGACAGGATGAAGCTTTCTTT	CAWSPLGRQDEAFF
TRBV19	TRBJ1-2	.	.	TGTGCCAGCCGTTTTCAGGGCAATGGCTACACCTTC	CASRFQGNGYTF
TRBV2	TRBJ1-2	.	TRBD1	TGTGCCAGCAGTGAGAACAGGGGCGTCGTTCAGGATGGCTACACCTTC	CASSENRGVVQDGYTF
TRBV30	TRBJ1-3	.	.	TGTGCCTGGAACAAAGACAGGATCTCTGGAAACACCATATATTTT	CAWNKDRISGNTIYF
TRBV6-6	TRBJ1-2	once	.	TGTGCCAGCACCACGGACAGTCGCGGCTACACCTTC	CASTTDSRGYTF
TRBV5-1	TRBJ2-7	.	.	TGCGCCAGCAGCCCTGAGCGGGACAAAGTGGGAGGAGAGCAGTACTTC	CASSPERDKVGGEQYF
TRBV5-1	TRBJ2-1	few	.	TGCGCCAGCAGCTTCAGGGATGCCAATGAGCAGTTCTTC	CASSFRDANEQFF